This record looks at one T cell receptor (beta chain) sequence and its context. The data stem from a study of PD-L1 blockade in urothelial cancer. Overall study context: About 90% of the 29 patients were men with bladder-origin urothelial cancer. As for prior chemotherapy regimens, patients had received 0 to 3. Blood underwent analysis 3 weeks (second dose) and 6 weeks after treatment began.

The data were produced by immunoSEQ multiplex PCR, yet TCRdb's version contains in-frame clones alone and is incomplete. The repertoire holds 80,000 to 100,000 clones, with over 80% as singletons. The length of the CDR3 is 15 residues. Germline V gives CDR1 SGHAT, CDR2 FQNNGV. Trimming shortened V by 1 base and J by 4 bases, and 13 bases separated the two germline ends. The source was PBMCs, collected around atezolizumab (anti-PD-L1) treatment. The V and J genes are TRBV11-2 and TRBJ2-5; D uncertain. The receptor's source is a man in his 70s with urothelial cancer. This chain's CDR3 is CASSLVQPPGETQYF. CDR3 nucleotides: TGTGCCAGCAGCTTAGTCCAGCCACCGGGAGAGACCCAGTACTTC.